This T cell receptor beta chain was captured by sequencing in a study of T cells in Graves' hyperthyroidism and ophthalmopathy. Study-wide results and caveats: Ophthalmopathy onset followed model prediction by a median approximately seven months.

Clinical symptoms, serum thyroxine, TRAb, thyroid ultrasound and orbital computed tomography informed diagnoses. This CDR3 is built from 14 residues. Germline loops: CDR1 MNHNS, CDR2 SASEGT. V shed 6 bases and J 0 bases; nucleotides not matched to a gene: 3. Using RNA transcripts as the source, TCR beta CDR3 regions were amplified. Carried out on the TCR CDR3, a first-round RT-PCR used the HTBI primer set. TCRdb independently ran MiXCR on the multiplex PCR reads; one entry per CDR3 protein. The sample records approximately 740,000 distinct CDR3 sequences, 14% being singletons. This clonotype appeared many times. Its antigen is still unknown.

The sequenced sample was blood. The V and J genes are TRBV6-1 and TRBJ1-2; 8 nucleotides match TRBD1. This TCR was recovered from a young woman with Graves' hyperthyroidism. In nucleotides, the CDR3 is TGTGCCAGCAGCCGGACAGGGACTAACTATGGCTACACCTTC. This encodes CASSRTGTNYGYTF.